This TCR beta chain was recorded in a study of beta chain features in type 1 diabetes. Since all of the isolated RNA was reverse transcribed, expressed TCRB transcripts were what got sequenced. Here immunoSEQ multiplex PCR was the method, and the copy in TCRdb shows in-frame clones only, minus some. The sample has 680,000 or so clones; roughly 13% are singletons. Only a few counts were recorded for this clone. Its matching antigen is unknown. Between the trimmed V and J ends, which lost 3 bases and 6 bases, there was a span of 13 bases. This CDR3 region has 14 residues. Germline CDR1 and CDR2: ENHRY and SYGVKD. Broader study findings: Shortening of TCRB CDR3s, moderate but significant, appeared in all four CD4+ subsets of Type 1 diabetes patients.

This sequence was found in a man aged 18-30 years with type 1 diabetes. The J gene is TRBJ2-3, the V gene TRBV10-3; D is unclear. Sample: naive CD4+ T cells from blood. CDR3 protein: CAISDPRASDTQYF. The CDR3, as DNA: TGTGCCATCAGTGATCCCCGAGCGTCCGATACGCAGTATTTT.